The TCR beta chain described here comes from a study of T cell responses to AZD1222 COVID-19 vaccine. Study conclusions and caveats: Spike was spanned by vaccine-associated CD4 TCRs, which were dominant at 160-218 and 743-854.

A word on this clone: Its antigen is unidentified.

The V segment lost 5 bases and the J segment 2 bases; nucleotides outside the gene matches: 6. The CDR3 extends over 14 amino acids. Looked up from germline, CDR1 is SEHNR and CDR2 is FQNEAQ (reference sequence). Libraries were prepared by immunoSEQ multiplex PCR; TCRdb keeps only in-frame clonotypes and omits some of them. The table lists more than 150,000 clones, around 93% of them singletons, with 9.2% in the top ten. The clonotype comes from an adult in good health. The chain carries TRBV7-9 and TRBJ2-7, with 7 bases fitting TRBD1. The sequencing here drew on peripheral blood, taken on day 0 of AZD1222 vaccination. The CDR3 region has the DNA TGTGCCAGCAGCCGGGACAGAGCCGCCTACGAGCAGTACTTC. Protein sequence: CASSRDRAAYEQYF.